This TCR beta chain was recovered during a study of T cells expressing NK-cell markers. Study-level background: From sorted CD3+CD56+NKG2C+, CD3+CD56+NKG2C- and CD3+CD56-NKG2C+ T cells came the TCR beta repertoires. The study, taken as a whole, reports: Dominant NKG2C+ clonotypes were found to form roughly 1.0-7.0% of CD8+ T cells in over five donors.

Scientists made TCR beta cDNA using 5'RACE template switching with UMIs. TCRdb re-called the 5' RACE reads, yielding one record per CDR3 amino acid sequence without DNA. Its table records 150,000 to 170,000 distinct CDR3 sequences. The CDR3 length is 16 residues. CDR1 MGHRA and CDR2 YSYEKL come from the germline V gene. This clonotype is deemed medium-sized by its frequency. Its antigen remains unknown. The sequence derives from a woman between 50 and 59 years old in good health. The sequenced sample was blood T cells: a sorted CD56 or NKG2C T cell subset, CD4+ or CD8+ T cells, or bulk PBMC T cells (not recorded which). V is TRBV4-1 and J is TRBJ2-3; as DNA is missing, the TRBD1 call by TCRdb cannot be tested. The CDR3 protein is CASSHDPGQGRDTQYF.